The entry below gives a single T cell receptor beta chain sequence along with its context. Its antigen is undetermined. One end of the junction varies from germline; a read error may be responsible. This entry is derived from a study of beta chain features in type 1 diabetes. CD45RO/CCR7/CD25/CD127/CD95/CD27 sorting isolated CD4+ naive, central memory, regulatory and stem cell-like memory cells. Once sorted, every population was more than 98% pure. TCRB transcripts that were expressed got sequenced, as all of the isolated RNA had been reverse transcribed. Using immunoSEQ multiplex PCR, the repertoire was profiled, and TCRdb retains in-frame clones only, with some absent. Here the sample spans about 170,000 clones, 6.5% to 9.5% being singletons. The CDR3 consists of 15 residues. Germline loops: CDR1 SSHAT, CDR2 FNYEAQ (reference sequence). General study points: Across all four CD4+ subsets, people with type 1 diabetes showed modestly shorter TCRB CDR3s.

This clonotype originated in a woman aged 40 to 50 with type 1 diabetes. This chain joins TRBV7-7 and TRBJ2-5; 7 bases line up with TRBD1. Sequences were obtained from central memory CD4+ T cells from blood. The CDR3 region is CASSLETGAGETQYF. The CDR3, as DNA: TGTGCTAGCAGCTTAGAAACAGGGGCCGGAGAGACCCAGTACTTC.